The 11 T cell receptor beta chains given below trace back to one sample, sequenced in a study of T cells in Graves' hyperthyroidism and ophthalmopathy. TCR beta CDR3 region amplification was performed from RNA transcripts. The HTBI primer set served for first-round RT-PCR of the TCR CDR3. Each CDR3 protein is one row after TCRdb ran MiXCR on the multiplex PCR reads. The sample holds some 510,000 distinct CDR3 sequences, around 20% seen once. Sequencing was performed on blood. These receptor sequences come from a man between 18 and 35 years old with Graves' hyperthyroidism.

This clonotype was found a few times. This may stem from a read error, because a much larger clone lies one nucleotide away. V is TRBV28 and J is TRBJ1-1; 7 positions match TRBD1. Germline CDR1 reads MDHEN; CDR2 reads SYDVKM. The CDR3 length is 15 residues. CDR3 sequence reads: CASSGRGQLNTESFF. CDR3 sequence (DNA): TGTGCCAGCAGTGGACGGGGACAGTTGAACACTGAATCTTTCTTT.

In DNA form, the CDR3 reads TGCGCCAGCAGCGACGGGACAGGCGAGACCCAGTACTTC. It specifies CASSDGTGETQYF. The chain carries TRBV5-1 and TRBJ2-5; TRBD1 aligns across 8 bases. The CDR3 totals 13 residues. Germline CDR1 SGHRS, CDR2 YFSETQ. V lost 4 bases to trimming and J lost 5 bases; unmatched junction nucleotides: 4.

This clonotype was observed at least ten times. The chain joins TRBV19 to TRBJ1-1; 9 bases map to TRBD1. Germline CDR1 is LNHDA and CDR2 is SQIVND (reference sequence). This CDR3 has 11 residues. With V trimmed by 10 bases and J by 11 bases, 8 bases remained unmatched. CDR3 protein: CATNRDRDAFF. DNA of the CDR3: TGTGCCACCAACCGGGACAGGGACGCTTTCTTT.

The sample holds many counts of this clonotype. The V and J genes are TRBV7-8 and TRBJ1-3; D uncertain. V lost 6 bases and J lost 0, with 21 bases in between. The CDR3 consists of 18 residues. The germline V gene has CDR1 SGHVS and CDR2 FQNEAQ. The CDR3 sequence: CASSPDTILPNSGNTIYF. The CDR3 DNA follows: TGTGCCAGCAGTCCCGACACGATTCTACCAAACTCTGGAAACACCATATATTTT.

There are many counts of this clonotype. The chain recombines TRBV6-2 or TRBV6-3 with TRBJ1-5; 11 bases align to TRBD1. CDR3 length equals 15 residues. Germline CDR1 is MNHEY and CDR2 is SVGEGT. V trimming: 6 bases; J trimming: 6 bases; junction bases outside the gene matches: 7. The CDR3 protein is CASSAGQGAFQPQHF. CDR3 nucleotides: TGTGCCAGCAGCGCAGGACAGGGGGCATTTCAGCCCCAGCATTTT.

This clonotype was found a few times. The rearrangement uses TRBV19 and TRBJ1-1, with a tentative D call TRBD1 (6 bases). V lost 7 bases, J lost 3 bases, and 18 bases lay in between. CDR3 length: 15 amino acids. CDR1 and CDR2 (germline): LNHDA, SQIVND (reference sequence). The CDR3 nucleotides read TGTGCCAGTAATAAATCGGCGGGGGCGGACACTGAAGCTTTCTTT. As protein: CASNKSAGADTEAFF.

This clonotype was recorded at least ten times. The chain links TRBV4-2 to TRBJ2-7, with 8 bases identical to TRBD2. The germline gives CDR1 LGHNA, CDR2 YNFKEQ. This CDR3 has 15 amino acids. Losses at the gene ends were 0 bases for V and 3 bases for J; bases not matched to a gene: 4. CDR3 amino acids: CASSQEVRGDYEQYF. CDR3 bases: TGTGCCAGCAGCCAAGAGGTGCGGGGGGACTACGAGCAGTACTTC.

This clonotype was observed at least ten times. This chain links TRBV11-2 with TRBJ1-2, with D hard to call. The V gene's germline CDR1 is SGHAT and CDR2 FQNNGV. Trimming pared 1 base from V and 0 bases from J, leaving 12 bases between. There are 16 residues in the CDR3. The CDR3 region has the DNA TGTGCCAGCAGCTTAGGTCGGTCAAGCACTAACTATGGCTACACCTTC. It translates to CASSLGRSSTNYGYTF.

The chain recombines TRBV12-3 or TRBV12-4 with TRBJ1-6; unclear D gene. The germline V and J ends were trimmed by 5 bases and 13 bases, with 12 bases remaining between them. The CDR3 extends over 12 amino acids. The CDR3 sequence is CASSPSPAPLHF. The DNA for the CDR3 is TGTGCCAGCAGTCCTAGTCCCGCTCCCCTCCACTTT.

There are many counts of this clonotype. V gene TRBV9 combines with J gene TRBJ2-7; the D is unclear. Per the germline V gene, CDR1 is SGDLS and CDR2 is YYNGEE. V shed 0 bases and J shed 6 bases, with 13 bases lying between them. The CDR3 contains 14 residues. This chain's CDR3 is CASSVAGVPSEQYF. In nucleotides, the CDR3 is TGTGCCAGCAGCGTAGCTGGAGTCCCTTCCGAGCAGTACTTC.

This clonotype was counted ten times or more. The J gene is TRBJ2-7, the V gene TRBV5-1; D is undetermined. Germline V gene data show CDR1 as SGHRS and CDR2 as YFSETQ. The CDR3 is made up of 12 amino acids. V dropped 7 bases and J dropped 2 bases, with 10 bases sitting between them. DNA of the CDR3: TGCGCCAGCCATCCAGACACCTACGAGCAGTACTTC. It codes for CASHPDTYEQYF.